This note documents a single TCR beta chain sequence. The protocol was immunoSEQ multiplex PCR, while the TCRdb copy is restricted to in-frame clones and leaves out a portion. Of fewer than 60,000 clones listed, roughly 96% are singletons. CDR1 is SQVTM and CDR2 is ANQGSEA in the germline V gene. There are 12 residues in the CDR3. The V gene lost 4 bases and the J gene lost 5 bases, with 11 bases spanning the gap. The data originate from a study of technical replicates of blood from a few donors. V and J are TRBV29-1 and TRBJ1-1; D possibly corresponds to TRBD1 (6 bases). This sequence originates from a human donor in good health. Some clones in this sample may be carry-over from other donors' samples. Input material: PBMCs. CDR3 loop: CSVGTDGTEAFF. DNA for the CDR3: TGCAGCGTTGGGACAGATGGAACTGAAGCTTTCTTT.